What follows are 27 T cell receptor beta chains derived from one specimen sequenced in a study of T cells in localized non-small cell lung cancer (TCRdb year 2020). The method was the immunoSEQ multiplex PCR assay. This is the immuneACCESS table as TCRdb keeps it, with only in-frame sequences that have V and J called. A part of the clones is gone; compared with another copy, unresolved V genes explain less than half, and the rest is unexplained. The sample table lists roughly 24,000 clones, around 90% of them with a count of one. Of the sample, roughly a fifth falls within the top ten clones. The material was peripheral blood, obtained before any cancer treatment. The receptors stem from a man aged 35 to 69 with stage I squamous cell lung carcinoma.

This chain joins TRBV5-1 and TRBJ1-1, with D possibly matching TRBD1 (5 bases). Germline CDR1 SGHRS, CDR2 YFSETQ. The length of the CDR3 is 15 residues. V dropped 2 bases and J dropped 4 bases, with 15 bases sitting between them. The DNA of the CDR3 is TGCGCCAGCAGCTTCACCGGGACCCCGAGCACTGAAGCTTTCTTT. Its protein product is CASSFTGTPSTEAFF.

This sequence joins TRBV4-2 and TRBJ2-7; D gene ambiguous. The CDR3 runs to 13 residues. The germline V gene has CDR1 LGHNA and CDR2 YNFKEQ. The V end was cut by 2 bases, the J end by 1 base, with 6 bases between. CDR3 bases: TGTGCCAGCAGCCAAAGTTGGTCCTACGAGCAGTACTTC. It translates to CASSQSWSYEQYF.

The chain uses TRBV2 and TRBJ2-1, with D unclear. The CDR3 has 12 residues. The V end lost 6 bases, the J end lost 1 base, and 4 bases lay between the germline ends. CDR1 SNHLY and CDR2 FYNNEI come from the germline V gene. Here the CDR3 DNA reads TGTGCCAGCAGGGGGTCCTACAATGAGCAGTTCTTC. Its protein product is CASRGSYNEQFF. Using reference TRBV2 and TRBJ2-1 for the parts outside the CDR3, the full variable domain is EPEVTQTPSHQVTQMGQEVILRCVPISNHLYFYWYRQILGQKVEFLVSFYNNEISEKSEIFDDQFSVERPDGSNFTLKIRSTKLEDSAMYFCASRGSYNEQFFGPGTRLTVL.

This clone has only one observation. The J gene is TRBJ2-3, the V gene TRBV4-1; possible D gene TRBD2, 5 bases. From germline, CDR1 is MGHRA and CDR2 YSYEKL. V lost 0 bases to trimming and J lost 2 bases, with 12 bases between them. The CDR3 has 16 residues. DNA of the CDR3: TGCGCCAGCAGCCAAGAGGTAGCGCTCAACACAGATACGCAGTATTTT. This sequence encodes CASSQEVALNTDTQYF.

The chain employs TRBV15 and TRBJ1-2; tentatively, D is TRBD1 (6 bases). Trimming removed 0 bases from V and 3 bases from J, with 17 bases in between. CDR3 size: 17 residues. CDR1 LNHNV and CDR2 YYDKDF come from the germline V gene (reference sequence). Here the CDR3 reads CATSREGGRGRDYGYTF. The CDR3 DNA follows: TGTGCCACCAGCAGAGAGGGGGGCCGGGGCCGAGACTATGGCTACACCTTC.

The chain combines TRBV9 with TRBJ2-4; 11 bases match TRBD2. V lost 3 bases to trimming and J lost 1 base; unmatched junction nucleotides: 3. This CDR3 contains 16 residues. Germline CDR1 and CDR2: SGDLS and YYNGEE. The CDR3 reads CASSAASGGAKNIQYF. In DNA form, the CDR3 reads TGTGCCAGCAGCGCGGCTAGCGGGGGGGCCAAAAACATTCAGTACTTC.

CDR3 in amino acids: CASSGRGGVLPPLHF. CDR3 nucleotides: TGTGCCAGCAGCGGCCGGGGGGGGGTCTTACCACCCCTCCACTTT. V and J are TRBV2 and TRBJ1-6; D possibly corresponds to TRBD1 (5 bases). Trimming cost V 6 bases and J 11 bases, with 20 bases left between them. CDR3 length: 15 residues. Germline V CDR1 and CDR2: SNHLY, FYNNEI.

This chain uses TRBV27 with TRBJ1-1; tentative D call: TRBD1 (6 bases). The CDR3 has 13 residues. Germline V CDR1 and CDR2: MNHEY, SMNVEV (reference sequence). The germline V and J ends were trimmed by 6 bases and 10 bases, with 18 bases remaining between them. Here the CDR3 DNA reads TGTGCCAGCAGCCAGAGGCTGCAAGGGGGAGCTTTCTTT. It is translated as CASSQRLQGGAFF.

V usage is TRBV7-9 and J usage is TRBJ2-6; D call uncertain. V was clipped by 7 bases and J by 5 bases, with 12 bases between them. This CDR3 is built from 14 residues. The germline gives CDR1 SEHNR, CDR2 FQNEAQ (reference sequence). For the CDR3, the DNA is TGTGCCAGCATGAACAGTCTTTGGGCCAACGTCCTGACTTTC. This codes for CASMNSLWANVLTF.

V and J are TRBV27 and TRBJ1-5, with 9 nucleotides matching TRBD1. V lost 5 bases, J lost 6 bases, and 5 bases stayed unmatched. Per the germline V gene, CDR1 is MNHEY and CDR2 is SMNVEV (reference sequence). The CDR3 is 14 residues long. The CDR3 loop is CASSPRDRAQPQHF. DNA for the CDR3: TGTGCCAGCAGTCCCCGGGACAGGGCTCAGCCCCAGCATTTT.

This chain uses TRBV9 with TRBJ2-7, with TRBD1 matching 7 bases. There are 15 residues in the CDR3. With 2 bases clipped from V and 1 base from J, the junction kept 6 bases outside the gene matches. Looked up from germline, CDR1 is SGDLS and CDR2 is YYNGEE. CDR3: CASSVGQDPSYEQYF. The CDR3 DNA follows: TGTGCCAGCAGCGTCGGACAGGATCCTTCCTACGAGCAGTACTTC.

The chain is built from TRBV19 and TRBJ2-7, with a weak D call TRBD2 (5 bases). This CDR3 is built from 13 residues. Trimming pared 5 bases from V and 5 bases from J, leaving 13 bases between. The germline V gene has CDR1 LNHDA and CDR2 SQIVND (reference sequence). CDR3 sequence: CASSPHLAHEQYF. The CDR3 nucleotides are TGTGCCAGTAGTCCCCACCTAGCCCACGAGCAGTACTTC.

Comment on this clone: No DNA is shown, since the ends of the CDR3 on it are uncertain; the CDR3 is the one TCRdb lists. The chain links TRBV21-1 to TRBJ2-1; the table names TRBD1, a call not compared with the DNA. TRBV21-1 is classified as a pseudogene. Termini included, the CDR3 measures 17 amino acids. CDR3 protein: CASSKVGQGTSYNEQFF.

This rearrangement joins TRBV19 to TRBJ2-2; D unclear. Per the germline V gene, CDR1 is LNHDA and CDR2 is SQIVND (reference sequence). Trimming cost V 5 bases and J 5 bases, with 9 bases left between them. The CDR3 is 13 amino acids. CDR3 residues: CASSPEDTGELFF. The CDR3 bases are TGTGCCAGTAGTCCCGAGGATACCGGGGAGCTGTTTTTT.

This chain joins TRBV2 and TRBJ1-1, with D possibly being TRBD1 (5 bases). The V gene lost 8 bases and the J gene lost 1 base, with 14 bases spanning the gap. CDR3 size: 14 residues. Germline V gives CDR1 SNHLY, CDR2 FYNNEI. The CDR3 spells CASRGPYGNTEAFF. CDR3 in DNA: TGTGCCAGCCGGGGCCCGTATGGGAACACTGAAGCTTTCTTT.

This clone was detected only a few times. The chain recombines TRBV18 with TRBJ2-3; D not resolved. V was pared by 3 bases and J by 14 bases, with 18 bases between. CDR3 size: 13 residues. CDR1 is KGHSH, CDR2 LQKENI, per germline. CDR3 sequence (DNA): TGTGCCAGCTCACCGAACAGCAAAGTCGGGTCGTATTTT. Protein: CASSPNSKVGSYF.

J is TRBJ2-3 and V is TRBV2, with 10 bases that match TRBD2. Germline lookup yields CDR1 SNHLY and CDR2 FYNNEI. CDR3 length: 14 amino acids. The trim removed 5 bases at V and 4 bases at J, leaving 3 bases unmatched. CDR3 protein: CASSISGGADTQYF. CDR3 nucleotide sequence: TGTGCCAGCAGTATCAGCGGGGGGGCAGATACGCAGTATTTT.

By its share, this clone is medium-sized. J is TRBJ1-1 and V is TRBV9; 12 nucleotides match TRBD1. This CDR3 is built from 15 residues. V was clipped by 3 bases and J by 5 bases; unmatched bases: 5. Germline CDR1 reads SGDLS; CDR2 reads YYNGEE. The CDR3 sequence is CASSGGQGAWTEAFF. The DNA for the CDR3 is TGTGCCAGCAGCGGGGGACAGGGGGCGTGGACTGAAGCTTTCTTT.

V gene TRBV4-1 combines with J gene TRBJ2-1; 10 nucleotides line up with TRBD2. Germline assignment: CDR1 MGHRA and CDR2 YSYEKL. The CDR3 is made up of 17 amino acids. After removal of 1 base from V and 7 bases from J, the junction contained 10 bases not matched to a gene. The CDR3 sequence is CASSQAGPSGGHNEQFF. CDR3 sequence (DNA): TGCGCCAGCAGCCAAGCCGGGCCTAGCGGGGGACATAATGAGCAGTTCTTC.

The gene calls are TRBV5-1 and TRBJ2-7; 8 bases align to TRBD2. Per germline, CDR1 SGHRS and CDR2 YFSETQ. Trimming cost V 4 bases and J 2 bases; bases outside gene matches: 5. There are 14 residues in the CDR3. Here the CDR3 reads CASSPAGGPYEQYF. The DNA for the CDR3 is TGCGCCAGCAGCCCTGCGGGGGGCCCCTACGAGCAGTACTTC.

This chain links TRBV27 with TRBJ2-7; 7 positions agree with TRBD2. This CDR3 comprises 14 residues. The V gene end was trimmed by 3 bases and the J gene end by 0 bases; junction bases not matched to a gene: 2. Germline V CDR1 and CDR2: MNHEY, SMNVEV (reference sequence). The CDR3 loop reads CASSFGGSSYEQYF. The CDR3 DNA follows: TGTGCCAGCAGTTTCGGGGGGAGCTCCTACGAGCAGTACTTC.

This chain uses TRBV27 with TRBJ1-2, with a weak D call TRBD1 (6 bases). The germline V gene has CDR1 MNHEY and CDR2 SMNVEV (reference sequence). This CDR3 is built from 13 residues. V was shortened by 6 bases and J by 6 bases, with 14 bases between the two germline ends. CDR3 sequence: CASRPTGGNGYTF. DNA for the CDR3: TGTGCCAGCAGGCCGACAGGCGGTAATGGCTACACCTTC.

The gene calls are TRBV11-2 and TRBJ2-3; D possibly corresponds to TRBD2 (6 bases). V lost 1 base, J lost 2 bases, and 10 bases lay in between. The V gene's germline CDR1 is SGHAT and CDR2 FQNNGV. This CDR3 is 15 amino acids long. The CDR3 DNA reads TGTGCCAGCAGCTTAGGAGGCGGGAACACAGATACGCAGTATTTT. This gives the protein CASSLGGGNTDTQYF. Full variable domain (remainder filled in from reference TRBV11-2 and TRBJ2-3): EAGVAQSPRYKIIEKRQSVAFWCNPISGHATLYWYQQILGQGPKLLIQFQNNGVVDDSQLPKDRFSAERLKGVDSTLKIQPAKLEDSAVYLCASSLGGGNTDTQYFGPGTRLTVL.

The chain couples TRBV9 to TRBJ1-6; D not certain. With 0 bases removed from V and 6 bases from J, the gap between germline ends came to 10 bases. CDR1 is SGDLS, CDR2 YYNGEE, per germline. The CDR3 extends over 15 amino acids. CDR3 bases: TGTGCCAGCAGCGTAGGGGCAGCCCTTAATTCACCCCTCCACTTT. Protein product: CASSVGAALNSPLHF.

The rearrangement uses TRBV6-6 and TRBJ2-1; possibly TRBD1 for D (6 bases). Trimming took off 2 bases at V and 2 bases at J, with 7 bases between the two ends. The CDR3 contains 14 residues. Per the germline V gene, CDR1 is MNHNY and CDR2 is SVGAGI (reference sequence). The CDR3 sequence is CASSYQGTYNEQFF. Here the CDR3 DNA reads TGTGCCAGCAGTTACCAGGGGACCTACAATGAGCAGTTCTTC.

The chain uses TRBV10-3 and TRBJ1-5; 8 bases fit TRBD1. The CDR3 spans 16 residues. Germline CDR1 and CDR2: ENHRY and SYGVKD. V lost 10 bases and J lost 0; bases outside the gene matches: 11. The CDR3 sequence: CASGQGGVYSNQPQHF. DNA of the CDR3: TGTGCCAGCGGACAGGGAGGGGTTTATAGCAATCAGCCCCAGCATTTT.

The V and J genes are TRBV7-2 and TRBJ2-1; perhaps D is TRBD1 or TRBD2 (5 bases each). Trimming took off 5 bases at V and 9 bases at J, with 20 bases between the two ends. The CDR3 is 15 amino acids. Per the germline V gene, CDR1 is SGHTA and CDR2 is FQGNSA. The DNA for the CDR3 is TGTGCCAGCAGCCAGAGGGGCCCAGGGTTCGGTGAGCAGTTCTTC. Residues: CASSQRGPGFGEQFF.